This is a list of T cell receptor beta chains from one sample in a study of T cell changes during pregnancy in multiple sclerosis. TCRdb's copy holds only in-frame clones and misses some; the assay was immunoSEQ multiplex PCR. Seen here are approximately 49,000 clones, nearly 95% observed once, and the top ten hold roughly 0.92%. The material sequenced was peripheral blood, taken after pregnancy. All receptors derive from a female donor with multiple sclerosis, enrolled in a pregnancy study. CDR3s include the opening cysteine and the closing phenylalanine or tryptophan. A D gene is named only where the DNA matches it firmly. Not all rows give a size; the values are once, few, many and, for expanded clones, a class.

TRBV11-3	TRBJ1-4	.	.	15	TGTGCCAGCAGCTTGCACAGACGGTATTGTGAAAAACTGTTTTTT	CASSLHRRYCEKLFF
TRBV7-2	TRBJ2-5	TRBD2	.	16	TGTGCCAGCAGGCCGCCGGGACTAGCGGGGGAAGAGACCCAGTACTTC	CASRPPGLAGEETQYF
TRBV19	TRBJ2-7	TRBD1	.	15	TGTGCCAGTAGTATACGGGGGACAGGGGCCTACGAGCAGTACTTC	CASSIRGTGAYEQYF
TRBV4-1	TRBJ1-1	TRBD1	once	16	TGCGCCAGCAGCCACGCATATGACAGGGGGGGCACTGAAGCTTTCTTT	CASSHAYDRGGTEAFF
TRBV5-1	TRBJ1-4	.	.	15	TGCGCCAGCAGCGTTTGGGGCGGAGTGAATGAAAAACTGTTTTTT	CASSVWGGVNEKLFF
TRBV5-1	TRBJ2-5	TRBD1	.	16	TGCGCCAGCAGCATGAGCGGGACAGGGGGCGGAGAGACCCAGTACTTC	CASSMSGTGGGETQYF
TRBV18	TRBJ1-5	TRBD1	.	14	TGTGCCAGCGCTAGGACAGGGGACAATCAGCCCCAGCATTTT	CASARTGDNQPQHF
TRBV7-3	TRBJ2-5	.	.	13	TGTGCCAGCAGCTTAGTTATGCAAGAGACCCAGTACTTC	CASSLVMQETQYF
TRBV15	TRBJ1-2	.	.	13	TGTGCCACCAGCAGAGAAGAGGGCGATGGCTACACCTTC	CATSREEGDGYTF
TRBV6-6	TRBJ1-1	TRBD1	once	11	TGTGCCAGCAGTGGGACAGGTGAAGCTTTCTTT	CASSGTGEAFF
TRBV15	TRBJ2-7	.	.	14	TGTGCCACCAGCAGAGAGGCGGGGAACCACGAGCAGTACTTC	CATSREAGNHEQYF
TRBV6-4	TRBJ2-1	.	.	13	TGTGCCAGCAGTTCTACTCACTACAATGAGCAGTTCTTC	CASSSTHYNEQFF
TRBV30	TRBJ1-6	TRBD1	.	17	TGTGCCTGGAGTGTAGACAGGGTGAGCTCCTATAATTCACCCCTCCACTTT	CAWSVDRVSSYNSPLHF
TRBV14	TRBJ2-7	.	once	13	TGTGCCAGCAGCCGGACAGCTCCCTACGAGCAGTACTTC	CASSRTAPYEQYF
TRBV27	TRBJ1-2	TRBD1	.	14	TGTGCCAGCAGTCCTACCAGACAGGGGGGCGGCTACACCTTC	CASSPTRQGGGYTF
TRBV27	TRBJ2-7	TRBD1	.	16	TGTGCCAGCAGTTCGGGGACAGGAAGGATAGGATACGAGCAGTACTTC	CASSSGTGRIGYEQYF
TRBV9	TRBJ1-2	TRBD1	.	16	TGTGCCAGCAGCGTTGACCGCTGGGGACAGGCCTATGGCTACACCTTC	CASSVDRWGQAYGYTF
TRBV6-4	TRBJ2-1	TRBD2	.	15	TGTGCCAGCAGTGACTCGGGCGGGGGGGCACATGAGCAGTTCTTC	CASSDSGGGAHEQFF
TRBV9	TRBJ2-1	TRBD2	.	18	TGTGCCAGCAGCGTAGAGGGCGGGAGGTGGGGGTCTTACAATGAGCAGTTCTTC	CASSVEGGRWGSYNEQFF
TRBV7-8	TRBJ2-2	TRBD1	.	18	TGTGCCAGCAGAGGCGGGACAGGGGGCTCTGCGAACACCGGGGAGCTGTTTTTT	CASRGGTGGSANTGELFF
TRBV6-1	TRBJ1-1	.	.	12	TGTGCCAGCAGCCCTATGAACACTGAAGCTTTCTTT	CASSPMNTEAFF
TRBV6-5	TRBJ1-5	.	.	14	TGTGCCAGCGCCAAGGGGTGGGGCAATCAGCCCCAGCATTTT	CASAKGWGNQPQHF
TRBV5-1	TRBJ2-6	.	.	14	TGCGCCAGCAGCCCTAGCTCTGGGGCCAACGTCCTGACTTTC	CASSPSSGANVLTF
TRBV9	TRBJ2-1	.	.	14	TGTGCCAGCAGCGTAGAGCCTGCGACTAGGAGAGAGTTCTTC	CASSVEPATRREFF
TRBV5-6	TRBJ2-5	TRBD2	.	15	TGTGCCAGCAGAGTAGCGGGGGGTGGGGGAGAGACCCAGTACTTC	CASRVAGGGGETQYF
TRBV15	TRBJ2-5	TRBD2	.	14	TGTGCCACCAGCAGAGATCCGGGGGGGGAGACCCAGTACTTC	CATSRDPGGETQYF
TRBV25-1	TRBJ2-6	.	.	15	TGTGCCAGCAGTGTCCGGGGCTCTGGGGCCAACGTCCTGACTTTC	CASSVRGSGANVLTF
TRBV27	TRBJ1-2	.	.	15	TGTGCCAGCAGTTTAGTGCGGCAAGCTAACTATGGCTACACCTTC	CASSLVRQANYGYTF
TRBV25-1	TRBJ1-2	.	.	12	TGTGCCAGCAGCCCAGGGGATTCTGGCTACACCTTC	CASSPGDSGYTF
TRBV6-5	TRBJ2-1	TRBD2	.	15	TGTGCCAGCAGCGCCTCCAGCGGGGGGGCCAATGAGCAGTTCTTC	CASSASSGGANEQFF
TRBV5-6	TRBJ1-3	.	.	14	TGTGCCAGCAGCCTTAGGGGCCCTGGAAACACCATATATTTT	CASSLRGPGNTIYF
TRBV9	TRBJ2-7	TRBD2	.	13	TGTGCCAGCAGCAGCGGGGTGTCCTACGAGCAGTACTTC	CASSSGVSYEQYF
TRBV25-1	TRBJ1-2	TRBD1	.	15	TGTGCCAGCATTTCCTCTACCCAGGGGGCGTTTGGCTACACCTTC	CASISSTQGAFGYTF
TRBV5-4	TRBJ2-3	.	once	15	TGTGCCAGCAGCGCACCGGGCCCCGGGGCAGATACGCAGTATTTT	CASSAPGPGADTQYF
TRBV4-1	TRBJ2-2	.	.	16	TGCGCCAGCAGAGATAGCACGAACGGGGACACCGGGGAGCTGTTTTTT	CASRDSTNGDTGELFF
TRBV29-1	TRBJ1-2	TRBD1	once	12	TGCAGCGCCGGGACAGGAAACTATGGCTACACCTTC	CSAGTGNYGYTF
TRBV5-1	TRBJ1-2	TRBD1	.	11	TGCGCCATCGCGACAGGGCTTGGCTACACCTTC	CAIATGLGYTF
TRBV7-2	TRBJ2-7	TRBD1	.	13	TGTGCCAGCAGCTCCCAGACAGGGCGAGAGCAGTACTTC	CASSSQTGREQYF
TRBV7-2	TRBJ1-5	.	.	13	TGTGCCAGCAGCCTCACAGGGAATCAGCCCCAGCATTTT	CASSLTGNQPQHF
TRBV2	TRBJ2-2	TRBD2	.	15	TGTGCCAGCAGTGCAGGACTAGAGGGCACCGGGGAGCTGTTTTTT	CASSAGLEGTGELFF
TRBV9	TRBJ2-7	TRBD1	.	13	TGTGCCAGCAGCGGGGGACAGTCCTACGAGCAGTACTTC	CASSGGQSYEQYF
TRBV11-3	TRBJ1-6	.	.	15	TGTGCCAGCAGCTTAGAAAGCACAGGGAATTCACCCCTCCACTTT	CASSLESTGNSPLHF
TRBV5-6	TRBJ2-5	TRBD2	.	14	TGTGCCAGCAGCTTGGGGGGGGGCCAAGAGACCCAGTACTTC	CASSLGGGQETQYF
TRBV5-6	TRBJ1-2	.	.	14	TGTGCCAGCCGCGAGGCGGGGAACCTCTATGGCTACACCTTC	CASREAGNLYGYTF
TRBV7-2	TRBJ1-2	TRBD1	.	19	TGTGCCAGCAGTTTAATCCTTCCCGCCACACAGGGGGCGATGGGTGGCTACACCTTC	CASSLILPATQGAMGGYTF
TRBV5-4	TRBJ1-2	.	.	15	TGTGCCAGCAGTTGGGGGGGGGCTGCGGGCTATGGCTACACCTTC	CASSWGGAAGYGYTF
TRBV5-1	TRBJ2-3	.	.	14	TGCGCCAGCAGCTTAGACAGTGGAACGGATACGCAGTATTTT	CASSLDSGTDTQYF
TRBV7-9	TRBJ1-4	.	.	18	TGTGCCAGCAGCCCTGCAATAAGGACAACGTCAACTAATGAAAAACTGTTTTTT	CASSPAIRTTSTNEKLFF
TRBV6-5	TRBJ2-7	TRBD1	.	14	TGTGCCAGCAGTATTACAGGGGGCGACTACGAGCAGTACTTC	CASSITGGDYEQYF
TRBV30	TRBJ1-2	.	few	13	TGTGCCTGGAAGGGGGACGCATACTATGGCTACACCTTC	CAWKGDAYYGYTF
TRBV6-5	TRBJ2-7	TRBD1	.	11	TGTGCCAGCGGACAGGGCTACGAGCAGTACTTC	CASGQGYEQYF
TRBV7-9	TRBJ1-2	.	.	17	TGTGCCAGCAGCTTGGGGGCCCAGGCGGTTGTTGGCCGTGGCTACACCTTC	CASSLGAQAVVGRGYTF
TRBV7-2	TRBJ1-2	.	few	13	TGTGCCAGCAGCTTAAACAGGGTTATAGGCTACACCTTC	CASSLNRVIGYTF